A selection of T cell receptor beta chains follows, all from one sample in a study of shared clonotypes between healthy human individuals. Sequencing was performed with immunoSEQ multiplex PCR; in TCRdb, only in-frame clones are kept and a portion is missing. This sample has about 2.1 million clones, with more than 85% found just once. Sequencing was performed on naive CD8+ T cells from PBMCs. These receptor sequences come from a man younger than 35 in good health. Some clones in this sample may be carry-over from other donors' samples. The CDR3 runs from the conserved cysteine through the conserved F or W. The order of the fields is V gene, J gene, clone size, D gene, CDR3 protein, CDR3 DNA. A D gene is named only where the DNA matches it firmly. The size of a clone is reported for some rows only, either as once, few or many, or as a class for expanded clones.

>TRBV7-9|TRBJ2-7|NA|TRBD1
CASSSRDRTYEQYF
TGTGCCAGCAGCTCCCGGGACAGAACCTACGAGCAGTACTTC
>TRBV4-1|TRBJ1-2|NA|NA
CASSQALLQGPNYGYTF
TGCGCCAGCAGCCAAGCGCTGTTACAAGGACCTAACTATGGCTACACCTTC
>TRBV9|TRBJ1-1|NA|NA
CASSPPRDTEAFF
TGTGCCAGCAGCCCCCCCAGGGACACTGAAGCTTTCTTT
>TRBV18|TRBJ1-3|NA|NA
CASSPPAGLGHSGNTIYF
TGTGCCAGCTCACCACCGGCGGGCCTGGGTCACTCTGGAAACACCATATATTTT
>TRBV2|TRBJ2-7|few|TRBD1
CASSDRDRGSYEQYF
TGTGCCAGCAGTGACCGGGACAGGGGATCCTACGAGCAGTACTTC
>TRBV29-1|TRBJ2-5|NA|NA
CSAGPKTGSPETQYF
TGCAGTGCTGGACCGAAAACAGGGAGCCCAGAGACCCAGTACTTC
>TRBV28|TRBJ2-7|NA|TRBD2
CASSLVRGVAGGYEQYF
TGTGCCAGCAGTTTAGTTAGAGGGGTAGCGGGAGGCTACGAGCAGTACTTC
>TRBV6-6|TRBJ2-7|NA|NA
CASSYSDTQTYEQYF
TGTGCCAGCAGTTACTCGGACACCCAGACCTACGAGCAGTACTTC
>TRBV10-3|TRBJ2-7|NA|NA
CAISENPGHKTSYEQYF
TGTGCCATCAGTGAGAACCCGGGACATAAGACTTCCTACGAGCAGTACTTC
>TRBV6-1|TRBJ1-2|NA|NA
CASRPFNYGYTF
TGTGCCAGCCGCCCTTTTAACTATGGCTACACCTTC
>TRBV28|TRBJ2-7|NA|NA
CASSLTRTHRDTSYEQYF
TGTGCCAGCAGTTTAACTCGTACGCACCGGGACACCTCCTACGAGCAGTACTTC
>TRBV29-1|TRBJ2-1|once|NA
CSVEGRGSYNEQFF
TGCAGCGTTGAGGGTCGGGGATCCTACAATGAGCAGTTCTTC
>TRBV19|TRBJ1-1|NA|NA
CASLDMNTEAFF
TGTGCCAGTTTGGACATGAACACTGAAGCTTTCTTT
>TRBV7-2|TRBJ2-7|NA|NA
CASSPGLEQYF
TGTGCCAGCAGCCCCGGGCTCGAGCAGTACTTC
>TRBV10-3|TRBJ1-4|NA|TRBD1
CAISGDRGQGEKLFF
TGTGCCATCAGCGGAGACAGGGGGCAGGGTGAAAAACTGTTTTTT
>TRBV27|TRBJ2-7|once|NA
CASRMDGSRVEQYF
TGTGCCAGCAGAATGGACGGTAGCCGTGTCGAGCAGTACTTC
>TRBV28|TRBJ1-5|NA|NA
CASSLVRGYSNQPQHF
TGTGCCAGCAGTTTAGTCAGGGGATATAGCAATCAGCCCCAGCATTTT
>TRBV27|TRBJ1-5|NA|NA
CASAGDSNQPQHF
TGTGCCAGCGCCGGCGATAGCAATCAGCCCCAGCATTTT
>TRBV5-4|TRBJ2-1|NA|TRBD2
CASSFTGGPLHEQFF
TGTGCCAGCAGCTTTACGGGAGGGCCCCTGCATGAGCAGTTCTTC
>TRBV28|TRBJ2-3|NA|TRBD2
CVTSGRGVGTDTQYF
TGTGTTACTAGCGGGAGAGGGGTGGGCACAGATACGCAGTATTTT
>TRBV6-5|TRBJ2-3|NA|NA
CASRQQGPAGTQYF
TGTGCCAGCAGGCAACAGGGACCGGCGGGTACGCAGTATTTT
>TRBV9|TRBJ2-4|few|NA
CASSTNMGAKNIQYF
TGTGCCAGCAGCACGAACATGGGAGCCAAAAACATTCAGTACTTC
>TRBV2|TRBJ1-2|NA|NA
CASTLGQLDGYTF
TGTGCCAGCACCTTGGGGCAGTTGGATGGCTACACCTTC
>TRBV4-2|TRBJ2-1|NA|NA
CASSQVANEQFF
TGTGCCAGCAGCCAAGTGGCTAATGAGCAGTTCTTC
>TRBV28|TRBJ2-7|once|TRBD1
CASSRQGLAYEQYF
TGTGCCAGCAGTCGACAGGGATTAGCCTACGAGCAGTACTTC
>TRBV6-5|TRBJ2-7|once|TRBD1
CASSYYRGVGEQYF
TGTGCCAGCAGTTACTACAGGGGCGTTGGCGAGCAGTACTTC
>TRBV6-5|TRBJ2-3|NA|TRBD1
CASSYEGTDTDTQYF
TGTGCCAGCAGTTACGAAGGGACAGATACAGATACGCAGTATTTT
>TRBV28|TRBJ2-3|NA|TRBD2
CASSFSGLAGPTDTQYF
TGTGCCAGCAGTTTTTCGGGACTAGCGGGACCCACAGATACGCAGTATTTT
>TRBV7-9|TRBJ1-5|NA|TRBD1
CASSSWTGGASNQPQHF
TGTGCCAGCAGCTCCTGGACAGGGGGCGCGAGCAATCAGCCCCAGCATTTT
>TRBV27|TRBJ2-7|NA|TRBD2
CASSLSGGTSYEQYF
TGTGCCAGCAGTTTAAGCGGGGGGACCTCCTACGAGCAGTACTTC
>TRBV12-5|TRBJ2-1|NA|NA
CASGLGLGEDNEQFF
TGTGCTAGTGGTTTGGGCCTTGGTGAGGACAATGAGCAGTTCTTC
>TRBV5-6|TRBJ1-1|NA|NA
CASSPQNWGVVMNTEAFF
TGTGCCAGCAGCCCTCAAAATTGGGGGGTGGTGATGAACACTGAAGCTTTCTTT
>TRBV11-2|TRBJ2-7|NA|TRBD1
CASSHVRDRGYEQYF
TGTGCCAGCAGCCACGTCCGGGACAGGGGATACGAGCAGTACTTC
>TRBV7-9|TRBJ1-5|NA|NA
CASSREGQPQHF
TGTGCCAGCAGCCGAGAGGGGCAGCCCCAGCATTTT
>TRBV2|TRBJ1-3|NA|NA
CASSEAPVWGAIYF
TGTGCCAGCAGTGAAGCGCCTGTTTGGGGCGCCATATATTTT
>TRBV9|TRBJ2-1|NA|TRBD1
CASSADREDEQFF
TGTGCCAGCAGCGCGGACAGGGAGGATGAGCAGTTCTTC
>TRBV19|TRBJ2-2|NA|NA
CASSIGWSYTGELFF
TGTGCCAGTAGTATCGGCTGGTCTTACACCGGGGAGCTGTTTTTT
>TRBV27|TRBJ1-2|NA|NA
CASSFTKNTGRLNGYTF
TGTGCCAGCAGTTTCACGAAAAACACAGGGAGGTTAAATGGCTACACCTTC
>TRBV18|TRBJ2-7|NA|NA
CASSLGRQGGGVYEQYF
TGTGCCAGCTCACTCGGCCGACAGGGCGGAGGGGTATACGAGCAGTACTTC
>TRBV27|TRBJ2-7|NA|TRBD2
CASSLSAGVSYEQYF
TGTGCCAGCAGTTTATCCGCGGGAGTGTCCTACGAGCAGTACTTC
>TRBV9|TRBJ2-2|once|TRBD1
CASINSRDRADTGELFF
TGTGCCAGCATCAACAGCCGGGACAGAGCTGACACCGGGGAGCTGTTTTTT
>TRBV6-4|TRBJ2-2|NA|NA
CASSDPITGELFF
TGTGCCAGCAGTGACCCGATTACCGGGGAGCTGTTTTTT
>TRBV2|TRBJ2-7|NA|TRBD2
CASSDLAGREANEQYF
TGTGCCAGCAGCGACCTAGCGGGAAGGGAGGCAAACGAGCAGTACTTC
>TRBV4-1|TRBJ2-1|NA|TRBD1
CASSARTGRDEQFF
TGCGCCAGCAGCGCCCGGACAGGGCGGGATGAGCAGTTCTTC
>TRBV13|TRBJ2-1|NA|NA
CASSPRAGLTYNEQFF
TGTGCCAGCAGCCCCAGGGCGGGTTTGACCTACAATGAGCAGTTCTTC
>TRBV9|TRBJ2-7|NA|NA
CASSVADRPSYEQYF
TGTGCCAGCAGCGTAGCTGACAGGCCATCCTACGAGCAGTACTTC
>TRBV6-5|TRBJ2-1|NA|TRBD2
CASAGTSPYNEQFF
TGTGCCAGTGCCGGGACTAGCCCCTACAATGAGCAGTTCTTC